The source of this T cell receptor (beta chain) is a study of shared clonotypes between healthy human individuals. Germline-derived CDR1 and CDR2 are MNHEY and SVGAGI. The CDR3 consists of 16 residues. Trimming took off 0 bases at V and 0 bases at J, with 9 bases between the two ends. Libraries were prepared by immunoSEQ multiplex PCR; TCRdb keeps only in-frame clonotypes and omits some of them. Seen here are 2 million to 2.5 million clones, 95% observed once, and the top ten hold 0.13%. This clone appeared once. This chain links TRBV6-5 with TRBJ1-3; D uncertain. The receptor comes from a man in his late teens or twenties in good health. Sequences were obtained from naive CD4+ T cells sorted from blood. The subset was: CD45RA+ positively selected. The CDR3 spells CASSYSGRFSGNTIYF. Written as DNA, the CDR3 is TGTGCCAGCAGTTACTCCGGCCGGTTCTCTGGAAACACCATATATTTT.